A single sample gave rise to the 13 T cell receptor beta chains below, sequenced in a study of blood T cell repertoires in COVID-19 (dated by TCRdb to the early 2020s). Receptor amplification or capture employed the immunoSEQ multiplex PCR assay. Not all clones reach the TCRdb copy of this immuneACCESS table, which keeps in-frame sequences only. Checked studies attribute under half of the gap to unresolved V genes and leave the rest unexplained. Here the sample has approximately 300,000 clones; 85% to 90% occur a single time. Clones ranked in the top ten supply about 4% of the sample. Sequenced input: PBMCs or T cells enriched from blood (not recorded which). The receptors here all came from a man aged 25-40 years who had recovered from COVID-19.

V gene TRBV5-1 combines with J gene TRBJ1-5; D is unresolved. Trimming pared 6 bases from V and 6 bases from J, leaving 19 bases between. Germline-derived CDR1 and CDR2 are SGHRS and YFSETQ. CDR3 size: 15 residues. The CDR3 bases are TGCGCCAGCACTGAGGGCGGAGAGTCCCCTCAGCCCCAGCATTTT. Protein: CASTEGGESPQPQHF. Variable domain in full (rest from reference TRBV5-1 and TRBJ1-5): KAGVTQTPRYLIKTRGQQVTLSCSPISGHRSVSWYQQTPGQGLQFLFEYFSETQRNKGNFPGRFSGRQFSNSRSEMNVSTLELGDSALYLCASTEGGESPQPQHFGDGTRLSIL.

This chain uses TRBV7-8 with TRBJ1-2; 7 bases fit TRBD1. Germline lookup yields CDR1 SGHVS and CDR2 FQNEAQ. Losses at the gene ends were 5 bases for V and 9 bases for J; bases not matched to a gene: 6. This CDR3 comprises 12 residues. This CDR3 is CASSPRQGSYTF. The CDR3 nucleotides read TGTGCCAGCAGCCCAAGACAGGGTAGCTACACCTTC.

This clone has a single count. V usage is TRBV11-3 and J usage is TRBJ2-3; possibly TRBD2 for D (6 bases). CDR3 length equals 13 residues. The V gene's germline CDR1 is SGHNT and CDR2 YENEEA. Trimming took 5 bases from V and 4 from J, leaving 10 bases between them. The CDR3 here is CASSPSGADTQYF. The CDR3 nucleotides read TGTGCCAGCAGCCCCTCGGGGGCAGATACGCAGTATTTT.

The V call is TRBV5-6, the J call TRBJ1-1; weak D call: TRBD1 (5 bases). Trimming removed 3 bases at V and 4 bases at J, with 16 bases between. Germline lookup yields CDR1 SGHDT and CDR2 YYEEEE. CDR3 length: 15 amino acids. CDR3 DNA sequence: TGTGCCAGCAGCTCCCTTGGGGCGTGGGGCACTGAAGCTTTCTTT. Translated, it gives CASSSLGAWGTEAFF.

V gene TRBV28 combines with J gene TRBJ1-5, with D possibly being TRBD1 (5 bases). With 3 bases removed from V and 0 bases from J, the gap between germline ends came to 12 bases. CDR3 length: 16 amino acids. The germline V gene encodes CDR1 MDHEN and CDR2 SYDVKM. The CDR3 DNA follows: TGTGCCAGCAGTTTTGGGGGGGGGTATAGCAATCAGCCCCAGCATTTT. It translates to CASSFGGGYSNQPQHF.

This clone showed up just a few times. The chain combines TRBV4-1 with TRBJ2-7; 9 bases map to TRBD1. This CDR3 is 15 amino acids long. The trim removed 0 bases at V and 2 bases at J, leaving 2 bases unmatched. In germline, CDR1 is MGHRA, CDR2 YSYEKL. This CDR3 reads CASSQERTGAYEQYF. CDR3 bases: TGCGCCAGCAGCCAAGAGCGGACAGGGGCCTACGAGCAGTACTTC.

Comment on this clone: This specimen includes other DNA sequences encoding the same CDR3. CDR3 protein: CASSLAGVAYEQYF. CDR3 DNA sequence: TGTGCCAGCAGCTTAGCAGGGGTCGCCTACGAGCAGTACTTC. The rearrangement uses TRBV7-9 and TRBJ2-7, with D tentatively TRBD1 (5 bases). CDR3 length: 14 amino acids. CDR1 is SEHNR, CDR2 FQNEAQ, per germline (reference sequence). V was shortened by 0 bases and J by 2 bases, with 8 bases between the two germline ends.

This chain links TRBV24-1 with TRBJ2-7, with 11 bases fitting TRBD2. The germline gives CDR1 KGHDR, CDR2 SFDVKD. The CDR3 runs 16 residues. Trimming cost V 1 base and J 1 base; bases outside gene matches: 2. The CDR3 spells CATSDFGTSGSYEQYF. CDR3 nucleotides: TGTGCCACCAGTGATTTTGGGACTAGCGGTTCCTACGAGCAGTACTTC.

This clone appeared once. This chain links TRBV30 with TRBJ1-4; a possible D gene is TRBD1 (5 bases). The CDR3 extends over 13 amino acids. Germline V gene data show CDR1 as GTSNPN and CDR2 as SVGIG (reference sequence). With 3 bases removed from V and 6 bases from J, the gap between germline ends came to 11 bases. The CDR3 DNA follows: TGTGCCTGGAGCCTGTGGGGGGATGAAAAACTGTTTTTT. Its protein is CAWSLWGDEKLFF.

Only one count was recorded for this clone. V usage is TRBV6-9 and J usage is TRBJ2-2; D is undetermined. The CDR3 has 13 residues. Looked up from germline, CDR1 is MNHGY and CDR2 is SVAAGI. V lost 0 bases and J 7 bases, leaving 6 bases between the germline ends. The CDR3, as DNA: TGTGCCAGCAGTTATTCCCCCGGCGGGGAGCTGTTTTTT. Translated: CASSYSPGGELFF.

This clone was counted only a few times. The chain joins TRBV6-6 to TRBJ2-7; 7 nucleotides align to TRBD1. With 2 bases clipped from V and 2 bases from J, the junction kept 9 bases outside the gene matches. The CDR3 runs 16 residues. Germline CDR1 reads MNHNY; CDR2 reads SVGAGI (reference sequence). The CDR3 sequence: CASSYEGQIKPYEQYF. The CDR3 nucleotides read TGTGCCAGCAGTTACGAGGGACAGATTAAACCCTACGAGCAGTACTTC.

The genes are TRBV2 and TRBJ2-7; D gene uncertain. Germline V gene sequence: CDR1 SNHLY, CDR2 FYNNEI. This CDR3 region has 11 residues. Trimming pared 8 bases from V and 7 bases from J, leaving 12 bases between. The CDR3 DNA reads TGTGCCAGCGGGCTCGTTCTTGAGCAGTACTTC. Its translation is CASGLVLEQYF. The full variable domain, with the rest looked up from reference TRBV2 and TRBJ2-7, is EPEVTQTPSHQVTQMGQEVILRCVPISNHLYFYWYRQILGQKVEFLVSFYNNEISEKSEIFDDQFSVERPDGSNFTLKIRSTKLEDSAMYFCASGLVLEQYFGPGTRLTVT.

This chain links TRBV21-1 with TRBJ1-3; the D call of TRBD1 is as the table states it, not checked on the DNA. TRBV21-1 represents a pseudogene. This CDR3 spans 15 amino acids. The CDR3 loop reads CASSKGGGQENTIYF. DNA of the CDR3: TGTGCCAGCAGCAAAGGGGGGGGACAGGAAAACACCATATATTTT.